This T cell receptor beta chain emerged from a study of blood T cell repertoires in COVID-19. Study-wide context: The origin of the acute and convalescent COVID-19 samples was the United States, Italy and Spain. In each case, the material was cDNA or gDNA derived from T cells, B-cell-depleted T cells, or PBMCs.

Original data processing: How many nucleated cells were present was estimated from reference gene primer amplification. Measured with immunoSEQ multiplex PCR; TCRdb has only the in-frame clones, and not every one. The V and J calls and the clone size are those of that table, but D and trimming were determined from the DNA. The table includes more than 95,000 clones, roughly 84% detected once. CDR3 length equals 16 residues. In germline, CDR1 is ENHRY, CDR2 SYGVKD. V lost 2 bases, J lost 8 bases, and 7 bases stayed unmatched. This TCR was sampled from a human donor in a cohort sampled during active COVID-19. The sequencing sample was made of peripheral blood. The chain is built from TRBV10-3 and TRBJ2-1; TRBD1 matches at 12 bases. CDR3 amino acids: CAISEPGTGGLDEQFF. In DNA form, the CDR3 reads TGTGCCATCAGTGAGCCGGGGACAGGGGGCTTGGATGAGCAGTTCTTC.